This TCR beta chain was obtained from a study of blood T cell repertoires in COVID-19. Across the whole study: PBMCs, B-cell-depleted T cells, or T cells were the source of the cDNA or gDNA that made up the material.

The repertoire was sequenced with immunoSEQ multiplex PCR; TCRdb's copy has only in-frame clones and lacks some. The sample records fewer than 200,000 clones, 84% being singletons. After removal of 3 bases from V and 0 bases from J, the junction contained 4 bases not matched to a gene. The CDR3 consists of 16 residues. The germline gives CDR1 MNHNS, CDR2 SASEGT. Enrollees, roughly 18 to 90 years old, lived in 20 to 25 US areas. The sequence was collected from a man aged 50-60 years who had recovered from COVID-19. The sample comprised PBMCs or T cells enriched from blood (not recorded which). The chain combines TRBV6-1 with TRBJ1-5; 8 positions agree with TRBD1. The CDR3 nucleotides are TGTGCCAGCAGTGATGGACAGGGACCTAGCAATCAGCCCCAGCATTTT. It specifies CASSDGQGPSNQPQHF.